What follows are 24 T cell receptor beta chains derived from one specimen sequenced in a study of cytomegalovirus exposure and HLA in healthy donors. Primers: 60 Vbeta forward and 13 Jbeta reverse. The protocol was immunoSEQ multiplex PCR, while the TCRdb copy is restricted to in-frame clones and leaves out a portion. Of about 68,000 clones in the sample, roughly 77% were seen once. The sample taken for sequencing was PBMCs. Receptors were obtained from a human donor in good health.

This clone was detected only once. The V call is TRBV30, the J call TRBJ2-3, with 7 bases aligning to TRBD2. With 4 bases clipped from V and 1 base from J, the junction kept 5 bases outside the gene matches. CDR1 is GTSNPN, CDR2 SVGIG, per germline (reference sequence). The CDR3 spans 14 residues. This chain's CDR3 is CAWTRDYRTDTQYF. In DNA form, the CDR3 reads TGTGCCTGGACCCGGGACTATCGCACAGATACGCAGTATTTT.

Written as DNA, the CDR3 is TGTGCCACCAGCTCCCGGACAGGCTATAATTCACCCCTCCACTTT. Protein: CATSSRTGYNSPLHF. This chain uses TRBV15 with TRBJ1-6; 7 bases align to TRBD1. The length of the CDR3 is 15 residues. The V segment lost 5 bases and the J segment 3 bases; nucleotides outside the gene matches: 4. Germline CDR1 and CDR2: LNHNV and YYDKDF (reference sequence).

This clone was found once. The chain recombines TRBV6-9 with TRBJ1-1; 9 bases are shared with TRBD1. From germline, CDR1 is MNHGY and CDR2 SVAAGI. CDR3 size: 15 residues. The ends lost 6 bases at V and 4 bases at J; junction bases unmatched: 9. CDR3 protein: CASSGQGRFSTEAFF. CDR3 in DNA: TGTGCCAGCAGCGGACAGGGGAGGTTTAGCACTGAAGCTTTCTTT.

The chain has TRBV9 and TRBJ1-2; no reliable D call. Deletions cut 1 base from V and 8 bases from J, with 12 bases between. The germline V gene has CDR1 SGDLS and CDR2 YYNGEE. The CDR3 totals 13 residues. This CDR3 is CASSVFEGLGYTF. In nucleotides, the CDR3 is TGTGCCAGCAGCGTATTTGAGGGCCTCGGCTACACCTTC.

The chain employs TRBV14 and TRBJ2-5, with 8 bases lining up with TRBD2. The CDR3 runs 17 residues. CDR1 SGHDN and CDR2 FVKESK come from the germline V gene. V lost 4 bases to trimming and J lost 3 bases; unmatched junction nucleotides: 13. This chain's CDR3 is CASSRDVGGGTEETQYF. The DNA for the CDR3 is TGTGCCAGCAGCCGCGACGTCGGCGGGGGGACGGAAGAGACCCAGTACTTC.

This chain links TRBV28 with TRBJ2-1, with D tentatively TRBD2 (5 bases). Per germline, CDR1 MDHEN and CDR2 SYDVKM. The CDR3 loop spans 14 amino acids. The ends were cut back, 5 bases at V and 4 bases at J, with 12 bases in the middle. The CDR3 loop is CASSRPTGYNEQFF. The CDR3 DNA reads as TGTGCCAGCAGTCGACCAACGGGGTACAATGAGCAGTTCTTC. Together with reference TRBV28 and TRBJ2-1, the CDR3 gives the full variable domain: DVKVTQSSRYLVKRTGEKVFLECVQDMDHENMFWYRQDPGLGLRLIYFSYDVKMKEKGDIPEGYSVSREKKERFSLILESASTNQTSMYLCASSRPTGYNEQFFGPGTRLTVL.

The CDR3 is CASSPDRVNEKLFF. Here the CDR3 DNA reads TGTGCCAGCAGCCCGGACAGGGTTAATGAAAAACTGTTTTTT. This chain connects TRBV7-9 to TRBJ1-4; 8 bases match TRBD1. Germline CDR1 is SEHNR and CDR2 is FQNEAQ (reference sequence). V lost 5 bases, J lost 4 bases, and 3 bases stayed unmatched. The CDR3 loop spans 14 amino acids.

This chain uses TRBV6-1 with TRBJ2-5; no definite D call. CDR3 length equals 13 residues. Germline CDR1 is MNHNS and CDR2 is SASEGT. Trimming stripped 2 bases from V and 3 bases from J, with 7 bases between. The CDR3 protein is CASSENRKETQYF. In DNA form, the CDR3 reads TGTGCCAGCAGTGAAAATCGTAAAGAGACCCAGTACTTC.

J is TRBJ1-5 and V is TRBV30; possible D gene TRBD1, 5 bases. The V gene lost 4 bases and the J gene lost 4 bases, with 26 bases spanning the gap. Germline V CDR1 and CDR2: GTSNPN, SVGIG (reference sequence). CDR3 size: 18 residues. The chain's CDR3 is CAWTRKGVTSFGNQPQHF. As DNA, the CDR3 is TGTGCCTGGACCCGAAAAGGGGTCACGAGCTTCGGAAATCAGCCCCAGCATTTT.

The chain carries TRBV7-8 and TRBJ2-4; a weak D match, TRBD2 (6 bases). Germline CDR1 reads SGHVS; CDR2 reads FQNEAQ. The CDR3 extends over 15 amino acids. The V gene lost 5 bases and the J gene lost 0 bases, with 11 bases spanning the gap. Here the CDR3 reads CASSTEGIAKNIQYF. CDR3 DNA sequence: TGTGCCAGCAGCACGGAGGGAATAGCCAAAAACATTCAGTACTTC. The full variable domain, in which reference TRBV7-8 and TRBJ2-4 provide the parts outside the CDR3, is GAGVSQSPRYKVAKRGQDVALRCDPISGHVSLFWYQQALGQGPEFLTYFQNEAQLDKSGLPSDRFFAERPEGSVSTLKIQRTQQEDSAVYLCASSTEGIAKNIQYFGAGTRLSVL.

This chain joins TRBV5-6 and TRBJ1-1; tentatively, D is TRBD1 (6 bases). From germline, CDR1 is SGHDT and CDR2 YYEEEE. Between the trimmed V and J ends, which lost 4 bases and 7 bases, there was a span of 14 bases. This CDR3 has 13 amino acids. The DNA of the CDR3 is TGTGCCAGCAGCCTGGGAAGGGGGAGTGAAGCTTTCTTT. It specifies CASSLGRGSEAFF.

The chain is built from TRBV7-9 and TRBJ2-6, with a tentative D call TRBD1 (5 bases). Trimming shortened V by 0 bases and J by 1 base, and 10 bases separated the two germline ends. CDR3 length equals 17 residues. Germline-derived CDR1 and CDR2 are SEHNR and FQNEAQ (reference sequence). The CDR3 bases are TGTGCCAGCAGCTTAGCAGGGGCGAGGTCTGGGGCCAACGTCCTGACTTTC. It encodes CASSLAGARSGANVLTF.

The chain couples TRBV2 to TRBJ2-3, with 7 bases fitting TRBD1. The V gene end was trimmed by 6 bases and the J gene end by 5 bases; junction bases not matched to a gene: 8. The CDR3 runs to 14 residues. Germline values: CDR1 SNHLY, CDR2 FYNNEI. CDR3 in DNA: TGTGCCAGCAGAGAGACAGGGATTGGAGATACGCAGTATTTT. Protein: CASRETGIGDTQYF. Combining the CDR3 with reference TRBV2 and TRBJ2-3 gives the whole variable domain EPEVTQTPSHQVTQMGQEVILRCVPISNHLYFYWYRQILGQKVEFLVSFYNNEISEKSEIFDDQFSVERPDGSNFTLKIRSTKLEDSAMYFCASRETGIGDTQYFGPGTRLTVL.

The chain recombines TRBV11-3 with TRBJ2-3; 8 bases map to TRBD2. Germline CDR1 is SGHNT and CDR2 is YENEEA. V gave up 5 bases and J gave up 3 bases; unmatched junction bases: 7. The CDR3 runs to 15 residues. CDR3 protein: CASSPGGGPTDTQYF. CDR3 DNA: TGTGCCAGCAGCCCCGGGGGGGGGCCTACAGATACGCAGTATTTT.

The chain recombines TRBV5-1 with TRBJ1-6, with a possible D match to TRBD1 (5 bases). Trimming shortened V by 4 bases and J by 9 bases, and 14 bases separated the two germline ends. CDR1 is SGHRS, CDR2 YFSETQ, per germline. The CDR3 has 14 residues. The CDR3 loop is CASSPRDGGSPLHF. CDR3 nucleotide sequence: TGCGCCAGCAGCCCCCGGGACGGGGGTTCACCCCTCCACTTT.

The chain recombines TRBV28 with TRBJ2-7; TRBD2 might be the D (6 bases). This CDR3 spans 15 amino acids. Germline CDR1 MDHEN, CDR2 SYDVKM. V was clipped by 2 bases and J by 5 bases, with 16 bases between them. The CDR3 coding sequence is TGTGCCAGCAGTTTAGGAACCGGGGGTCTGAACGAGCAGTACTTC. Residues: CASSLGTGGLNEQYF.

This sequence joins TRBV7-9 and TRBJ2-5, with 12 bases that match TRBD2. V was clipped by 5 bases and J by 2 bases; unmatched bases: 6. Germline lookup yields CDR1 SEHNR and CDR2 FQNEAQ (reference sequence). There are 16 residues in the CDR3. The DNA of the CDR3 is TGTGCCAGCAGCACATCTAGCGGGGGGGGACAAGAGACCCAGTACTTC. Amino acid sequence: CASSTSSGGGQETQYF.

The J gene is TRBJ1-1, the V gene TRBV15, with D possibly being TRBD1 (6 bases). Trimming took 0 bases from V and 6 from J, leaving 20 bases between them. The CDR3 has 17 residues. Looked up from germline, CDR1 is LNHNV and CDR2 is YYDKDF (reference sequence). The CDR3 spells CATSRDESGTMNPEAFF. CDR3 nucleotides: TGTGCCACCAGCAGAGATGAATCCGGGACAATGAATCCTGAAGCTTTCTTT.

The rearrangement joins TRBV19 to TRBJ1-1, with D possibly matching TRBD1 (6 bases). Germline V gives CDR1 LNHDA, CDR2 SQIVND (reference sequence). The CDR3 consists of 16 residues. V was cut by 5 bases and J by 0 bases, with 16 bases left in between. CDR3 in DNA: TGTGCCAGTAGTTCTCCATCCGGGACAATGAACACTGAAGCTTTCTTT. Encoded protein: CASSSPSGTMNTEAFF.

V is TRBV5-6 and J is TRBJ1-2, with D perhaps TRBD1 (6 bases). With 4 bases removed from V and 4 bases from J, the gap between germline ends came to 14 bases. CDR1 and CDR2 from the germline V gene are SGHDT and YYEEEE. CDR3 length equals 14 residues. The CDR3 spells CASSLERTVYGYTF. CDR3 DNA sequence: TGTGCCAGCAGCCTGGAAAGGACAGTCTATGGCTACACCTTC.

The chain recombines TRBV2 with TRBJ2-3, with D possibly being TRBD2 (6 bases). This CDR3 spans 13 amino acids. Germline V gene lookup returns CDR1 SNHLY and CDR2 FYNNEI. V was clipped by 4 bases and J by 4 bases, with 9 bases between them. As DNA, the CDR3 is TGTGCCAGCAGTGGCCCTAGCGCAGATACGCAGTATTTT. Amino acids: CASSGPSADTQYF.

The gene calls are TRBV2 and TRBJ1-1; D might be TRBD1 (5 bases). The germline V and J ends were trimmed by 8 bases and 4 bases, with 20 bases remaining between them. This CDR3 contains 15 residues. Per the germline V gene, CDR1 is SNHLY and CDR2 is FYNNEI. CDR3 amino acids: CASSGGRGLSTEAFF. The CDR3 DNA sequence: TGTGCCAGCTCGGGGGGAAGAGGCTTAAGCACTGAAGCTTTCTTT.

This chain links TRBV2 with TRBJ1-1, with D unresolved. Germline CDR1 and CDR2: SNHLY and FYNNEI. The CDR3 is 12 residues long. Trimming removed 3 bases at V and 5 bases at J, with 7 bases between. The CDR3 region has the DNA TGTGCCAGCAGTGACTGGAGGACTGAAGCTTTCTTT. Its protein product is CASSDWRTEAFF.

This clone was detected a few times. The CDR3 sequence is CASSVESTGGTEAFF. The CDR3 region has the DNA TGTGCCAGCAGCGTGGAGAGCACAGGGGGCACTGAAGCTTTCTTT. The J gene is TRBJ1-1, the V gene TRBV5-4; 8 positions match TRBD1. After removal of 4 bases from V and 4 bases from J, the junction contained 9 bases not matched to a gene. The CDR3 length is 15 residues. Germline V lookup: CDR1 SGHNT, CDR2 YYREEE (reference sequence).